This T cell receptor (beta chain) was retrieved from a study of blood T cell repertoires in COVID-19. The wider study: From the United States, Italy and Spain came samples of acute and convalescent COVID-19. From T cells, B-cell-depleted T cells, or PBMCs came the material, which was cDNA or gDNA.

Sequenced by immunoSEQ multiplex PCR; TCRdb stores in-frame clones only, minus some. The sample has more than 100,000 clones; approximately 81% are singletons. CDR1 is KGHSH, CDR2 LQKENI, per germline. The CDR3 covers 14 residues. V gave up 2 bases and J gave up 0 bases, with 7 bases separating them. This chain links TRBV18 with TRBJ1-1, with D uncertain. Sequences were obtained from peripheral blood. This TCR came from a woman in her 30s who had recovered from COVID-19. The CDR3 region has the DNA TGTGCCAGCTCACCAAGCGGATTGAACACTGAAGCTTTCTTT. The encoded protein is CASSPSGLNTEAFF.